This TCR beta chain was sequenced during a study of blood T cells in healthy people across ages. General study findings and limits: The percentage of naive T cells correlated strongly with TCR beta diversity.

This clonotype was observed a handful of times. Its specificity is unknown. Using a J-beta primer mix together with a sample-barcoded 5' primer, a second PCR was run for roughly 7 to 12 cycles. TCRdb ran MiXCR on the 5' RACE reads and lists one entry per CDR3 protein. The data show about 630,000 distinct CDR3 sequences, with approximately 21% seen just once and about 3.6% held by the top ten. Russia was home to the donors, healthy Caucasian individuals aged roughly 6 to 95. Donors each provided approximately 9.6 milliliters of peripheral blood. The study isolated at least 7 million PBMCs from each sample. The V segment lost 1 base and the J segment 10 bases; nucleotides outside the gene matches: 6. The CDR3 runs 12 residues. The germline V gene encodes CDR1 GTSNPN and CDR2 SVGIG (reference sequence).

The sample consisted of blood. The J gene is TRBJ2-5, the V gene TRBV30, with 7 bases fitting TRBD2. This receptor was taken from a man aged 65 to 79 in good health. The chain's CDR3 is CAWSAGGSFQYF. The CDR3 DNA is TGTGCCTGGAGTGCAGGCGGGAGCTTCCAGTACTTC.